The T cell receptor (beta chain) under discussion was sequenced for a study of OX40 agonist ivuxolimab in advanced cancers. Measured with immunoSEQ multiplex PCR; TCRdb has only the in-frame clones, and not every one. Among fewer than 65,000 clones listed, about nine tenths were seen once. Samples were taken at baseline and on day 1 of cycles 4 and 7. Sequencing was performed on CD4+ or CD8+ T cells sorted from blood, taken in a trial of the OX40 agonist ivuxolimab. The clonotype comes from an adult with an advanced solid tumor such as melanoma, head and neck, liver or kidney cancer.

This chain's CDR3 is CASSDQGLAEQFF. In DNA, the CDR3 is TGTGCCAGCAGTGACCAAGGACTTGCTGAGCAGTTCTTC. The chain joins TRBV6-4 to TRBJ2-1; possibly TRBD2 for D (5 bases). This CDR3 is built from 13 residues. The germline CDR1 and CDR2 sequences are MRHNA and SNTAGT. Trimming left V 2 bases short and J 9 bases short, with 11 bases between.